Listed here are 18 T cell receptor beta chains from one sample, sequenced in a study of shared clonotypes between healthy human individuals. The method was immunoSEQ multiplex PCR; TCRdb's version includes in-frame clones alone and lacks a portion of them. The sample has a few million clones, approximately 90% seen once. The sample was naive CD4+ T cells from PBMCs. The subset here: CD45RA+ positively selected. The receptors come from a man aged 18 to 30 in good health. Some clones in this sample may be carry-over from other donors' samples.

The J gene is TRBJ1-5, the V gene TRBV28; no reliable D call. The germline V and J ends were trimmed by 6 bases and 2 bases, with 11 bases remaining between them. The CDR3 sequence is 14 residues long. CDR1 MDHEN and CDR2 SYDVKM come from the germline V gene. The CDR3, as DNA: TGTGCCAGCAGCATAGTAGGCGGCAATCAGCCCCAGCATTTT. It translates to CASSIVGGNQPQHF.

The chain is built from TRBV9 and TRBJ2-7, with 8 bases lining up with TRBD2. Per the germline V gene, CDR1 is SGDLS and CDR2 is YYNGEE. V was clipped by 0 bases and J by 2 bases; unmatched bases: 10. CDR3 length equals 17 residues. CDR3 DNA: TGTGCCAGCAGCGTAGCTACCCTAGCGGGCGGCCCCTACGAGCAGTACTTC. It specifies CASSVATLAGGPYEQYF.

The sample holds one count of this clone. The rearrangement joins TRBV13 to TRBJ2-7; D remains unclear. CDR3 length: 12 amino acids. CDR1 and CDR2 (germline): PRHDT, FYEKMQ (reference sequence). Trimming took 2 bases from V and 0 from J, leaving 2 bases between them. CDR3 loop: CASSLRSYEQYF. The CDR3 DNA reads TGTGCCAGCAGCTTACGCTCCTACGAGCAGTACTTC.

This chain links TRBV27 with TRBJ2-1; 9 bases agree with TRBD2. CDR3 length: 11 amino acids. V trimming: 6 bases; J trimming: 15 bases; junction bases outside the gene matches: 6. Per germline, CDR1 MNHEY and CDR2 SMNVEV (reference sequence). The DNA for the CDR3 is TGTGCCAGCAGCTACGGCGGGAGGGGGTTCTTC. This sequence encodes CASSYGGRGFF.

This chain uses TRBV6-5 with TRBJ2-6, with D unresolved. Trimming removed 2 bases at V and 3 bases at J, with 11 bases between. Germline CDR1 MNHEY, CDR2 SVGAGI. The CDR3 has 16 amino acids. CDR3 sequence reads: CASSYDGDLGANVLTF. The DNA for the CDR3 is TGTGCCAGCAGTTACGATGGGGATCTTGGGGCCAACGTCCTGACTTTC.

This clone was seen only once. The V call is TRBV7-6, the J call TRBJ1-1; D remains ambiguous. V shed 2 bases and J shed 5 bases, with 18 bases lying between them. Germline CDR1 is SGHVS and CDR2 is FNYEAQ. The CDR3 loop spans 16 amino acids. CDR3 in amino acids: CASSLRGWAPGTEAFF. In DNA, the CDR3 is TGTGCCAGCAGCTTACGTGGTTGGGCCCCGGGAACTGAAGCTTTCTTT.

This clone came up once. J is TRBJ2-1 and V is TRBV2; 8 bases match TRBD2. J was trimmed by 4 bases and V by 3 bases; bases with no gene match: 5. The CDR3 loop spans 15 amino acids. CDR1 SNHLY and CDR2 FYNNEI come from the germline V gene. In nucleotides, the CDR3 is TGTGCCAGCAGTGATAGGACTAGCAGTTACAATGAGCAGTTCTTC. Its translation: CASSDRTSSYNEQFF.

On this clone: The same CDR3 also results from other DNA sequences found in this sample. CDR3 loop: CASSYGTGNEQFF. The CDR3 DNA sequence: TGCGCCAGCAGCTATGGGACAGGCAATGAGCAGTTCTTC. The chain couples TRBV5-1 to TRBJ2-1, with TRBD1 matching 8 bases. With V trimmed by 3 bases and J by 6 bases, 2 bases remained unmatched. The CDR3 spans 13 residues. Germline assignment: CDR1 SGHRS and CDR2 YFSETQ.

The CDR3 coding sequence is TGCGCCAGCAGCCAATTGGGCCTCCTGGATGAGCAGTTCTTC. It translates to CASSQLGLLDEQFF. The rearrangement links TRBV4-1 to TRBJ2-1; D is uncertain. V was pared by 2 bases and J by 8 bases, with 13 bases between. Germline V lookup: CDR1 MGHRA, CDR2 YSYEKL. The CDR3 length is 14 residues.

The chain links TRBV11-3 to TRBJ1-3; TRBD1 agrees at 7 bases. J was trimmed by 0 bases and V by 11 bases; bases with no gene match: 10. Germline CDR1 is SGHNT and CDR2 is YENEEA. The CDR3 spans 15 residues. The CDR3 reads CALRDRHFSGNTIYF. The CDR3 nucleotides read TGTGCCCTCAGGGACAGACACTTCTCTGGAAACACCATATATTTT.

V and J are TRBV28 and TRBJ1-1; the match to TRBD1 covers 7 bases. V was clipped by 6 bases and J by 5 bases; unmatched bases: 12. The V gene's germline CDR1 is MDHEN and CDR2 SYDVKM. This CDR3 contains 15 residues. The CDR3 region has the DNA TGTGCCAGCAGGCGGTACGTGCAGGGGGTAACTGAAGCTTTCTTT. It translates to CASRRYVQGVTEAFF.

The rearrangement joins TRBV28 to TRBJ1-2; D possibly corresponds to TRBD1 (5 bases). The CDR3 consists of 12 residues. V was cut by 6 bases and J by 8 bases, with 13 bases left in between. The germline V gene encodes CDR1 MDHEN and CDR2 SYDVKM. The CDR3 nucleotides are TGTGCCAGCAGGACTCAGGGAGGAGGCTACACCTTC. Translation: CASRTQGGGYTF.

About this clone: Other DNA sequences in this specimen translate into the identical CDR3. The CDR3 reads CASSPRADTYEQYF. DNA for the CDR3: TGTGCCAGCTCACCTAGGGCAGATACCTACGAGCAGTACTTC. V usage is TRBV18 and J usage is TRBJ2-7, with no clear D. Trimming removed 3 bases from V and 2 bases from J, with 11 bases in between. Germline V lookup: CDR1 KGHSH, CDR2 LQKENI. The CDR3 is made up of 14 amino acids.

This chain uses TRBV7-9 with TRBJ2-7; tentative D call: TRBD2 (5 bases). V lost 3 bases and J 5 bases, leaving 23 bases between the germline ends. In germline, CDR1 is SEHNR, CDR2 FQNEAQ (reference sequence). The CDR3 is made up of 17 amino acids. CDR3 sequence (DNA): TGTGCCAGCAGCTTTGGACTGAATCTTCAAAGCCCCCACGAGCAGTACTTC. The encoded protein is CASSFGLNLQSPHEQYF.

This chain joins TRBV19 and TRBJ2-1, with 7 bases aligning to TRBD1. This CDR3 region has 14 residues. V lost 5 bases and J lost 3; bases outside the gene matches: 4. Germline CDR1 reads LNHDA; CDR2 reads SQIVND (reference sequence). The CDR3 region has the DNA TGTGCCAGTAGTCTGGACAGGTTCTACAATGAGCAGTTCTTC. Its protein product is CASSLDRFYNEQFF.

The table lists this clone with a count of one. V usage is TRBV18 and J usage is TRBJ2-5; D is ambiguous. There are 13 residues in the CDR3. The germline V and J ends were trimmed by 4 bases and 3 bases, with 9 bases remaining between them. CDR1 is KGHSH, CDR2 LQKENI, per germline. The CDR3 here is CASSQNGEETQYF. The CDR3 DNA reads as TGTGCCAGCTCACAAAACGGAGAAGAGACCCAGTACTTC.

The V gene is TRBV7-9, the J gene TRBJ1-1; 7 positions match TRBD1. This CDR3 has 14 amino acids. Looked up from germline, CDR1 is SEHNR and CDR2 is FQNEAQ (reference sequence). V lost 6 bases, J lost 4 bases, and 8 bases stayed unmatched. The CDR3: CASRTDRDSTEAFF. CDR3 bases: TGTGCCAGCAGAACAGACAGGGACTCCACTGAAGCTTTCTTT.

The chain uses TRBV28 and TRBJ2-1; 12 bases are shared with TRBD2. The J segment lost 10 bases and the V segment lost 2 bases, leaving 6 bases of the junction unmatched. Per germline, CDR1 MDHEN and CDR2 SYDVKM. The length of the CDR3 is 15 residues. The CDR3 nucleotides are TGTGCCAGCAGTTTAGGAGGACTAGCGGGACTAGAGCAGTTCTTC. As protein: CASSLGGLAGLEQFF.